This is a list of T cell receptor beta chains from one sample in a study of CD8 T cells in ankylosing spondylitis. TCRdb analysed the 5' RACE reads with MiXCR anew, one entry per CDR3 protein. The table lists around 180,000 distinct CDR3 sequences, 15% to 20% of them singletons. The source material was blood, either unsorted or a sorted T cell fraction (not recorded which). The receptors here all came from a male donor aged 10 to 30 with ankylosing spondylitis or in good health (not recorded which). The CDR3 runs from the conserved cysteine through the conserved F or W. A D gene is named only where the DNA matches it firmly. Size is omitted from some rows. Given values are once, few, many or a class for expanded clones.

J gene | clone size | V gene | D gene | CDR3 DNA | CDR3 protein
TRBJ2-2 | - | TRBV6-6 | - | TGTGCCAGCAGGTTGACGGACGAGCTGTTTTTT | CASRLTDELFF
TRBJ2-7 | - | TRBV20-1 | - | TGCAGTGCTCAGGAGGACCATTACTACGAGCAGTACTTC | CSAQEDHYYEQYF
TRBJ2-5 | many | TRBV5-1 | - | TGCGCCAGCAGCTCGCGACTAGGCGTACAAGAGACCCAGTACTTC | CASSSRLGVQETQYF
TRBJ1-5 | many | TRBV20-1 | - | TGCAGTGCTAGCCGTGGTACCTCAGGGTCGGGCCAGCCCCAGCATTTT | CSASRGTSGSGQPQHF
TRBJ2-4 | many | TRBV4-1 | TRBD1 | TGCGCCAGCAGCCAAGATTTAAACCTCGGGACAGGATGGGCCAAAAACATTCAGTACTTC | CASSQDLNLGTGWAKNIQYF
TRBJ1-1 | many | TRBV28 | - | TGTGCCAGCAGTTTAAAATTGGGGAACACTGAAGCTTTCTTT | CASSLKLGNTEAFF
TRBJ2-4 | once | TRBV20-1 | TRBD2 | TGCAGTGCGAAGGGACTAGCGTTCATTCAGTACTTC | CSAKGLAFIQYF
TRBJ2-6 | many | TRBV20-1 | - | TGCAGTGCTTTCGACTCTGGGGCCAACGTCCTGACTTTC | CSAFDSGANVLTF
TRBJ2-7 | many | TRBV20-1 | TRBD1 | TGCACCAGTACCGGGACAGGGCATTCAGCGGGCAAGACAGTCGAGCAGTACTTC | CTSTGTGHSAGKTVEQYF
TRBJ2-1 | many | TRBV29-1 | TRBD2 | TGCAGCGTCGGAGGACTAGCGGGGGTCAATGAGCAGTTCTTC | CSVGGLAGVNEQFF
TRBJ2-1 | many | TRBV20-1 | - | TGCAGTGTCGTTCTGGTCACGGCGAAGCAGTTCTTC | CSVVLVTAKQFF
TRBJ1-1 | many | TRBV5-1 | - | TGCGCCAGCAGCTTAACGGATGGGGACACTGAAGCTTTCTTT | CASSLTDGDTEAFF
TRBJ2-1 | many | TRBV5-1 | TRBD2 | TGCGCCAGCAGCTTGGAGAGCGGGGCCTACAATGAGCAGTTCTTC | CASSLESGAYNEQFF
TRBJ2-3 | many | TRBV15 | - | TGTGCCACCAGCAGAGATTCGATGGGGGACACAGATACGCAGTATTTT | CATSRDSMGDTDTQYF
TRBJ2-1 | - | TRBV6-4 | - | TGTGCCAGCAGTGACTCGGGGGGCGTTTCCTACAATGAGCAGTTCTTC | CASSDSGGVSYNEQFF
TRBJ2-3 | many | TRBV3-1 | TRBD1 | TGTGCCAGCAGCCCCCGACAGGGTGCAGATACGCAGTATTTT | CASSPRQGADTQYF
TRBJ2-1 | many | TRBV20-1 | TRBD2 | TGCAGTCCCTATGATGGCGGGAGAGGCTACAATGAGCAGTTCTTC | CSPYDGGRGYNEQFF